This T cell receptor (beta chain) was retrieved from a study of lung T cells in sarcoidosis with Löfgren's syndrome listed by TCRdb under 2017. Study-level background: Sarcoidosis was characterized as a granulomatous disease that is mostly pulmonary, in which CD4+ T cells accumulate in bronchoalveolar lavage fluid. The repertoire analyses focused on Löfgren's syndrome patients.

TCR repertoires were profiled from CD4+ T cells obtained by bronchoalveolar lavage. This clonotype is classified as medium-sized (0.01 to 0.1%). Its binding antigen is unknown. No per-base quality is available; no much larger clone lies one base away. Sequencer: Illumina MiSeq. Clones were called with MiXCR by TCRdb after fastp trimmed the public reads at Q25, and only in-frame beta chains were retained. Records with the same CDR3 protein are collapsed into one entry carrying the most frequent genes and DNA. The sample yields more than 8,500 distinct CDR3 sequences; under 25% were counted once. The top ten hold 20% to 25% of the sample. In the germline V gene (reference sequence), CDR1 corresponds to GTSNPN and CDR2 to SVGIG. CDR3 length: 12 amino acids, cysteine to phenylalanine. Only the CDR3 region is kept as DNA, spanning 36 bases read in frame from base 1. V lost 3 bases and J lost 3 bases; the stretch between them is 8 bases long.

On the study overall, not on this receptor specifically: Recognition of a sarcoidosis-associated antigen was only suggested; the antigen itself remained putative and unidentified. Sharing of TRAV12-1 and TRBV2 CDR3 motifs among multiple Lofgren's syndrome patients was reported, suggesting public CD4+ TCR repertoires. Analysis of alphabeta pairing showed that TRAV12-1 paired preferentially with TRBV2, and the TCRs formed by this pairing showed CDR3 homology. TRAV12-1 and TRBV2 were reported as the most expanded V gene segments in Löfgren's syndrome patients compared with control subjects.

Sequencing was done on a sample of CD4+ T cells from bronchoalveolar lavage fluid. The rearrangement joined TRBV30 to TRBJ1-2, with the D gene call left open. The TCR was taken from a human donor with sarcoidosis (Löfgren's syndrome or another form), or a control subject (not recorded which). In nucleotide form, the sequence is TGTGCCTGGAGAAGGAAGGACTATGGCTACACCTTC. Translated, it gives CAWRRKDYGYTF.